These 14 T cell receptor beta chains originate from one sample sequenced in a study of blood T cells in healthy people across ages. The authors ran a second PCR of roughly 6 to 12 cycles using a sample-barcoded 5' primer and a J-beta primer mix. TCRdb processed the 5' RACE reads anew with MiXCR; each CDR3 protein has one entry. The sample carries 600,000 to 800,000 distinct CDR3 sequences, around 50% recorded once. The sample comprised blood. The receptors were sampled from a woman older than 75 in good health.

The V call is TRBV5-1, the J call TRBJ2-4; 9 nucleotides line up with TRBD1. The closer fit of TRBJ2-5 to the DNA end suggests the J call may be wrong. The CDR3 runs 16 residues. Germline V gene lookup returns CDR1 SGHRS and CDR2 YFSETQ. CDR3 amino acids: CASSTPGQGLQETQYF. The CDR3 bases are TGCGCCAGCAGCACACCGGGACAGGGTCTACAAGAGACCCAGTACTTC.

The chain has TRBV5-4 and TRBJ2-1; 16 bases fit TRBD2. CDR1 and CDR2 from the germline V gene are SGHNT and YYREEE (reference sequence). The CDR3 covers 18 residues. Losses at the gene ends were 3 bases for V and 8 bases for J; bases not matched to a gene: 11. The CDR3 coding sequence is TGTGCCAGCAGCTCTGGGACTAGCGGGGGGGCTTTTTCTTATGAGCAGTTCTTC. Translating it yields CASSSGTSGGAFSYEQFF.

About this clonotype: One end of the junction does not line up with germline, which may come from a read error. V is TRBV20-1 and J is TRBJ2-3; 7 bases match TRBD1. Germline V CDR1 and CDR2: DFQATT, SNEGSKA (reference sequence). The length of the CDR3 is 14 residues. CDR3 nucleotide sequence: TGCAGTGCTAGAAACGTGGGAAGGACAGGTACGCAGTATTTT. Its protein is CSARNVGRTGTQYF.

This clonotype was recorded once. The chain is built from TRBV10-3 and TRBJ2-5, with 11 positions matching TRBD2. After removal of 8 bases from V and 5 bases from J, the junction contained 10 bases not matched to a gene. This CDR3 comprises 15 residues. Germline V gives CDR1 ENHRY, CDR2 SYGVKD. The CDR3 bases are TGTGCCATCTCCGAGCGGGTAGCGGGAGGGGAGACCCAGTACTTC. This encodes CAISERVAGGETQYF.

This clonotype was seen once. The V call is TRBV5-1, the J call TRBJ2-7, with TRBD1 identical over 7 bases. This CDR3 has 14 residues. CDR1 SGHRS and CDR2 YFSETQ come from the germline V gene. Trimming removed 3 bases from V and 3 bases from J; junction bases left unmatched: 6. The CDR3 region is CASSSTQGDYEQYF. In DNA form, the CDR3 reads TGCGCCAGCAGCTCGACTCAGGGGGACTACGAGCAGTACTTC.

At least ten counts were recorded for this clonotype. The chain combines TRBV5-1 with TRBJ1-1, with D tentatively TRBD1 (5 bases). The CDR3 length is 13 residues. Trimming removed 5 bases from V and 1 base from J, with 9 bases in between. CDR1 and CDR2 from the germline V gene are SGHRS and YFSETQ. The CDR3 bases are TGCGCCAGCAGATCTCAGGGGAACACTGAAGCTTTCTTT. This translates into CASRSQGNTEAFF.

This clonotype was recorded at least ten times. V is TRBV6-5 and J is TRBJ2-7, with TRBD1 identical over 7 bases. V gave up 6 bases and J gave up 2 bases; unmatched junction bases: 4. Germline CDR1 is MNHEY and CDR2 is SVGAGI. The CDR3 is made up of 13 amino acids. The CDR3 protein is CASRRDSTYEQYF. The CDR3 DNA is TGTGCCAGCAGGAGGGACAGTACCTACGAGCAGTACTTC.

This clonotype was picked up a small number of times. The rearrangement uses TRBV14 and TRBJ1-6; D not certain. Deletions cut 1 base from V and 9 bases from J, with 10 bases between. The CDR3 is 14 residues long. Germline V gives CDR1 SGHDN, CDR2 FVKESK. The CDR3: CASSQGLGSSPLHF. In DNA form, the CDR3 reads TGTGCCAGCAGCCAAGGACTAGGTAGTTCACCCCTCCACTTT.

The chain links TRBV10-3 to TRBJ1-3; 7 bases are a match to TRBD1. J lost 1 base, V lost 7 bases, and 7 bases had no gene match. The germline V gene encodes CDR1 ENHRY and CDR2 SYGVKD. The CDR3 consists of 15 residues. This CDR3 is CAINPLQGSGNTIYF. In DNA form, the CDR3 reads TGTGCCATCAATCCCCTACAGGGGTCTGGAAACACCATATATTTT.

This clonotype occurred many times. The rearrangement uses TRBV7-2 and TRBJ2-3; 7 nucleotides align to TRBD2. Germline V gives CDR1 SGHTA, CDR2 FQGNSA. CDR3 length equals 14 residues. After removal of 2 bases from V and 5 bases from J, the junction contained 4 bases not matched to a gene. CDR3 bases: TGTGCCAGCAGCTTACTCGCGGGAGTAGATACGCAGTATTTT. Encoded protein: CASSLLAGVDTQYF.

This clonotype appeared a few times. V gene TRBV12-1 combines with J gene TRBJ2-7; TRBD2 is the table's D call, not checked against the DNA. TRBV12-1 is designated a pseudogene. The CDR3 contains 17 residues. The CDR3 is CASNQLAGGRNIYEQYF. The CDR3 bases are TGTGCCAGCAATCAACTAGCGGGAGGGCGTAATATCTACGAGCAGTACTTC.

With respect to this clonotype: A much larger clone sits a single nucleotide away, making a read error possible. V usage is TRBV2 and J usage is TRBJ1-6; a possible D gene is TRBD1 (5 bases). The germline gives CDR1 SNHLY, CDR2 FYNNEI. The CDR3 extends over 15 amino acids. Trimming shortened V by 11 bases and J by 0 bases, and 14 bases separated the two germline ends. In DNA, the CDR3 is TGTGCCTGCCGCCGACAGAGCTCCTATAATTCACCCCTCCACTTT. It encodes CACRRQSSYNSPLHF.

This clonotype occurred once. The chain recombines TRBV20-1 with TRBJ1-2; TRBD1 matches at 9 bases. V lost 6 bases, J lost 8 bases, and 10 bases stayed unmatched. The CDR3 is 13 residues long. The germline CDR1 and CDR2 sequences are DFQATT and SNEGSKA (reference sequence). The CDR3 DNA reads TGCAGTGCGGCCGGGACAGGGTTTAACGGCTACACCTTC. Protein: CSAAGTGFNGYTF.

CDR3 sequence: CASIRSGSGTDTQYF. The CDR3, as DNA: TGTGCCAGCATCCGTAGCGGGAGCGGCACAGATACGCAGTATTTT. The V call is TRBV27, the J call TRBJ2-3, with 9 bases lining up with TRBD2. This CDR3 is built from 15 residues. From germline, CDR1 is MNHEY and CDR2 SMNVEV (reference sequence). V lost 7 bases to trimming and J lost 1 base; unmatched junction nucleotides: 6.